One and the same sample provided the 25 T cell receptor beta chains below, sequenced in a study of radiotherapy plus CTLA-4 blockade in lung cancer. The data were produced by immunoSEQ multiplex PCR, yet TCRdb's version contains in-frame clones alone and is incomplete. The data show 58,000 or so clones, with 70% to 80% seen just once and roughly 17% held by the top ten. This material consisted of peripheral blood, taken from a patient treated with radiotherapy plus ipilimumab. The origin of the receptors is a human donor with non-small cell lung cancer who had a complete response to radiotherapy plus ipilimumab.

This chain uses TRBV2 with TRBJ2-3; the D is unclear. The CDR3 runs to 13 residues. Germline V CDR1 and CDR2: SNHLY, FYNNEI. The germline V and J ends were trimmed by 8 bases and 0 bases, with 9 bases remaining between them. CDR3 DNA: TGTGCCAGCTTGGCGACTAGCACAGATACGCAGTATTTT. Residues: CASLATSTDTQYF.

This chain connects TRBV5-1 to TRBJ1-1; D is uncertain. The germline V and J ends were trimmed by 0 bases and 7 bases, with 4 bases remaining between them. This CDR3 has 11 amino acids. Germline V gene data show CDR1 as SGHRS and CDR2 as YFSETQ. CDR3 region: CASSLGSEAFF. The CDR3 nucleotides read TGCGCCAGCAGCTTGGGTAGTGAAGCTTTCTTT.

The V gene is TRBV6-1, the J gene TRBJ1-6; D is unresolved. From germline, CDR1 is MNHNS and CDR2 SASEGT. V was cut by 8 bases and J by 4 bases, with 15 bases left in between. The CDR3 sequence is 15 residues long. CDR3 nucleotides: TGTGCCAGCTGGGAGGCAGGCCTTTATAATTCACCCCTCCACTTT. It yields the protein CASWEAGLYNSPLHF.

This clone turned up a few times. V usage is TRBV6-5 and J usage is TRBJ2-3, with a weak D call TRBD2 (5 bases). The ends were cut back, 1 base at V and 8 bases at J, with 19 bases in the middle. The CDR3 is made up of 16 amino acids. Germline CDR1 is MNHEY and CDR2 is SVGAGI. CDR3 sequence: CASSYLDPSKFGTQYF. The CDR3 nucleotides are TGTGCCAGCAGTTACTTGGATCCTAGCAAGTTCGGTACGCAGTATTTT.

This clone appeared a few times. The V call is TRBV4-3, the J call TRBJ1-3, with 9 bases lining up with TRBD1. The V segment lost 3 bases and the J segment 4 bases; nucleotides outside the gene matches: 7. In germline, CDR1 is LGHNA, CDR2 YSLEER. The CDR3 is made up of 16 amino acids. The chain's CDR3 is CASSQAGTGSGNTIYF. DNA for the CDR3: TGCGCCAGCAGCCAGGCCGGGACAGGGTCGGGAAACACCATATATTTT.

Only one count was recorded for this clone. The rearrangement links TRBV28 to TRBJ2-5; maybe TRBD1 (5 bases). The germline V gene has CDR1 MDHEN and CDR2 SYDVKM. The ends were cut back, 4 bases at V and 5 bases at J, with 11 bases in the middle. This CDR3 is built from 13 residues. DNA of the CDR3: TGTGCCAGCAGTTCAAGTAGGGGTGAGACCCAGTACTTC. It specifies CASSSSRGETQYF.

J is TRBJ2-1 and V is TRBV7-9; no clear D. The germline gives CDR1 SEHNR, CDR2 FQNEAQ (reference sequence). The CDR3 loop spans 14 amino acids. Trimming cost V 1 base and J 5 bases, with 9 bases left between them. The CDR3 nucleotides read TGTGCCAGCAGCTTAGTCGAGAGGCACAATGAGCAGTTCTTC. Translation: CASSLVERHNEQFF.

The chain is built from TRBV19 and TRBJ2-1; 11 bases are a match to TRBD2. V was pared by 5 bases and J by 12 bases, with 12 bases of the junction left unmatched. The CDR3 has 15 amino acids. Germline V gene sequence: CDR1 LNHDA, CDR2 SQIVND (reference sequence). CDR3 region: CASSAGLTSGSVQFF. Written as DNA, the CDR3 is TGTGCCAGTAGTGCCGGCCTTACTAGCGGGAGTGTGCAGTTCTTC.

The chain uses TRBV11-2 and TRBJ1-6; 7 nucleotides match TRBD1. V trimming: 5 bases; J trimming: 3 bases; junction bases outside the gene matches: 4. In germline, CDR1 is SGHAT, CDR2 FQNNGV. CDR3 size: 15 residues. Written as DNA, the CDR3 is TGTGCCAGCAGCCGCGACAGGGACTATAATTCACCCCTCCACTTT. Translating it yields CASSRDRDYNSPLHF.

This clone was detected only a few times. The rearrangement uses TRBV19 and TRBJ1-1; D ambiguous. From germline, CDR1 is LNHDA and CDR2 SQIVND (reference sequence). V was trimmed by 2 bases and J by 0 bases, leaving 10 bases between them. CDR3 size: 15 residues. The DNA of the CDR3 is TGTGCCAGTAGTATAACGAACGCGATGAACACTGAAGCTTTCTTT. It specifies CASSITNAMNTEAFF. Full variable domain (rest looked up from reference TRBV19 and TRBJ1-1): DGGITQSPKYLFRKEGQNVTLSCEQNLNHDAMYWYRQDPGQGLRLIYYSQIVNDFQKGDIAEGYSVSREKKESFPLTVTSAQKNPTAFYLCASSITNAMNTEAFFGQGTRLTVV.

The chain combines TRBV5-6 with TRBJ2-2; tentative D call: TRBD2 (5 bases). Trimming removed 3 bases from V and 6 bases from J, with 6 bases in between. There are 12 residues in the CDR3. In germline, CDR1 is SGHDT, CDR2 YYEEEE. The CDR3 reads CASSSAAGELFF. CDR3 nucleotides: TGTGCCAGCAGCTCAGCGGCCGGGGAGCTGTTTTTT.

The chain combines TRBV27 with TRBJ2-5; D is perhaps TRBD2 (7 bases). This CDR3 is 14 amino acids long. V lost 0 bases to trimming and J lost 4 bases, with 9 bases between them. The germline V gene encodes CDR1 MNHEY and CDR2 SMNVEV (reference sequence). The CDR3 loop reads CASSLSRGGETQYF. CDR3 DNA sequence: TGTGCCAGCAGTTTATCAAGGGGGGGAGAGACCCAGTACTTC.

For this clone: An end of the junction differs from the germline gene, which may be a read error. The V call is TRBV9, the J call TRBJ1-4; 9 bases match TRBD1. CDR3 size: 14 residues. Germline CDR1 is SGDLS and CDR2 is YYNGEE. CDR3 region: CASSAGTGNGKLFF. The CDR3 DNA sequence: TGTGCCAGCAGCGCCGGGACAGGGAATGGAAAACTGTTTTTT.

The chain carries TRBV10-1 and TRBJ1-1; TRBD1 matches at 8 bases. CDR1 WNHNN and CDR2 SYGVQD come from the germline V gene (reference sequence). This CDR3 is built from 15 residues. With 0 bases clipped from V and 6 bases from J, the junction kept 6 bases outside the gene matches. The CDR3 coding sequence is TGCGCCAGCAGTGAGTCGGGACAGGTGGAACCTGAAGCTTTCTTT. Translated: CASSESGQVEPEAFF.

As regards this clone: Mismatch with germline at one junction end may stem from a read error. The genes are TRBV7-2 and TRBJ2-5; D is ambiguous. Germline V gene data show CDR1 as SGHTA and CDR2 as FQGNSA. The CDR3 has 11 amino acids. The CDR3 loop is CASSLGTVPNF. CDR3 bases: TGTGCCAGCAGCTTAGGAACAGTACCGAACTTC.

The gene calls are TRBV7-2 and TRBJ2-4; D ambiguous. Deletions cut 5 bases from V and 3 bases from J, with 11 bases between. This CDR3 region has 14 residues. Germline V gene lookup returns CDR1 SGHTA and CDR2 FQGNSA. The CDR3: CASSPSWLKNIQYF. In DNA, the CDR3 is TGTGCCAGCAGCCCCTCTTGGCTCAAAAACATTCAGTACTTC.

This rearrangement joins TRBV7-2 to TRBJ2-3; TRBD2 matches at 8 bases. The CDR3 extends over 15 amino acids. The J segment lost 5 bases and the V segment lost 4 bases, leaving 8 bases of the junction unmatched. The germline CDR1 and CDR2 sequences are SGHTA and FQGNSA. The CDR3 region has the DNA TGTGCCAGCAGCTCAACACTAGCGGCCCTAGATACGCAGTATTTT. It yields the protein CASSSTLAALDTQYF.

In its sample, this clone was seen once. The chain is built from TRBV7-9 and TRBJ2-3, with TRBD1 as a possible D gene (7 bases). The germline V and J ends were trimmed by 6 bases and 2 bases, with 12 bases remaining between them. The CDR3 covers 14 residues. The germline CDR1 and CDR2 sequences are SEHNR and FQNEAQ (reference sequence). The CDR3 DNA follows: TGTGCCAGCAGGCGGGACAGCAACACAGATACGCAGTATTTT. This codes for CASRRDSNTDTQYF.

This chain links TRBV7-9 with TRBJ1-1, with a weak D call TRBD1 (5 bases). This CDR3 is built from 16 residues. From germline, CDR1 is SEHNR and CDR2 FQNEAQ (reference sequence). The V end lost 5 bases, the J end lost 5 bases, and 21 bases lay between the germline ends. The CDR3 coding sequence is TGTGCCAGCAGCCCCGACAGCCTGAGTGGGAGGACTGAAGCTTTCTTT. This encodes CASSPDSLSGRTEAFF.

This clone was picked up one time. J is TRBJ2-3 and V is TRBV7-8; D uncertain. The CDR3 has 16 residues. CDR1 is SGHVS, CDR2 FQNEAQ, per germline. V dropped 5 bases and J dropped 6 bases, with 21 bases sitting between them. In nucleotides, the CDR3 is TGTGCCAGCAGCCCAAAACGGCTAGGTCAATGGGATACGCAGTATTTT. Translation: CASSPKRLGQWDTQYF.

The gene calls are TRBV7-9 and TRBJ2-2; 7 bases map to TRBD1. The germline CDR1 and CDR2 sequences are SEHNR and FQNEAQ (reference sequence). Trimming at V came to 5 bases and at J to 6 bases, leaving 3 bases not matched to a gene. The CDR3 runs to 13 residues. The CDR3 DNA reads TGTGCCAGCAGCCCGACAGGGTCCGGGGAGCTGTTTTTT. Translating it yields CASSPTGSGELFF.

This clone was detected only a few times. The gene calls are TRBV19 and TRBJ2-5; 11 positions match TRBD1. The CDR3 runs 15 residues. V gave up 6 bases and J gave up 4 bases; unmatched junction bases: 7. Germline CDR1 is LNHDA and CDR2 is SQIVND (reference sequence). CDR3: CASSPDRGRSETQYF. The CDR3 bases are TGTGCCAGTAGCCCGGACAGGGGGCGGTCAGAGACCCAGTACTTC. Full variable domain (outside the CDR3, taken from reference TRBV19 and TRBJ2-5): DGGITQSPKYLFRKEGQNVTLSCEQNLNHDAMYWYRQDPGQGLRLIYYSQIVNDFQKGDIAEGYSVSREKKESFPLTVTSAQKNPTAFYLCASSPDRGRSETQYFGPGTRLLVL.

The genes are TRBV20-1 and TRBJ1-1; no reliable D call. CDR3 length: 11 residues. V was shortened by 3 bases and J by 3 bases, with 5 bases between the two germline ends. CDR1 DFQATT and CDR2 SNEGSKA come from the germline V gene (reference sequence). CDR3 sequence (DNA): TGCAGTGCTAGGGAGGACACTGAAGCTTTCTTT. Amino acid sequence: CSAREDTEAFF.

V gene TRBV9 combines with J gene TRBJ2-1; TRBD1 matches at 11 bases. With V trimmed by 4 bases and J by 7 bases, 7 bases remained unmatched. Looked up from germline, CDR1 is SGDLS and CDR2 is YYNGEE. This CDR3 is built from 15 residues. The CDR3 region has the DNA TGTGCCAGCAGCTCCCGGACAGGGGGCTTGAATGAGCAGTTCTTC. Protein product: CASSSRTGGLNEQFF.

This chain connects TRBV18 to TRBJ1-2, with TRBD1 matching 8 bases. CDR1 KGHSH and CDR2 LQKENI come from the germline V gene. The CDR3 covers 14 residues. V lost 0 bases and J lost 6; bases outside the gene matches: 3. This CDR3 is CASSPPPGGDGYTF. The CDR3 DNA reads TGTGCCAGCTCACCACCGCCAGGGGGCGATGGCTACACCTTC.